One sample yielded the 13 T cell receptor beta chains listed below, sequenced in a study of STAT5B mutations in CD4+ large granular lymphocyte leukemia. TCRdb's copy holds only in-frame clones and misses some; the assay was immunoSEQ multiplex PCR. The sample carries tens of thousands of clones, about three quarters recorded once. The source material was CD4+ T cells from blood buffy coats. These TCRs come from a human donor in good health.

CDR3 DNA sequence: TGCGCCAGCAGCTTCACGACAGGGGACCAAGAGACCCAGTACTTC. Protein: CASSFTTGDQETQYF. V gene TRBV5-1 combines with J gene TRBJ2-5, with TRBD1 identical over 8 bases. Germline V gives CDR1 SGHRS, CDR2 YFSETQ. This CDR3 is 15 amino acids long. Losses at the gene ends were 2 bases for V and 0 bases for J; bases not matched to a gene: 3.

This clone was observed a few times. This chain links TRBV19 with TRBJ1-2; D gene uncertain. CDR3 length: 15 amino acids. Germline lookup yields CDR1 LNHDA and CDR2 SQIVND (reference sequence). With 2 bases removed from V and 4 bases from J, the gap between germline ends came to 14 bases. The CDR3 sequence: CASSISGRILYGYTF. The CDR3 DNA is TGTGCCAGTAGTATATCCGGACGGATACTCTATGGCTACACCTTC.

This clone was seen only once. The chain uses TRBV19 and TRBJ1-1; D not certain. The germline V and J ends were trimmed by 7 bases and 6 bases, with 18 bases remaining between them. Looked up from germline, CDR1 is LNHDA and CDR2 is SQIVND (reference sequence). This CDR3 is 14 amino acids long. Here the CDR3 DNA reads TGTGCCAGTACCCCATCCCGAGTGAGGGCTGAAGCTTTCTTT. Its translation is CASTPSRVRAEAFF.

This chain uses TRBV6-1 with TRBJ2-1; D tentatively reads TRBD1 or TRBD2 (5 bases each). The germline CDR1 and CDR2 sequences are MNHNS and SASEGT. The CDR3 extends over 14 amino acids. Trimming took 6 bases from V and 4 from J, leaving 13 bases between them. DNA for the CDR3: TGTGCCAGCAGGGGACCCCCGTTTTACAATGAGCAGTTCTTC. It translates to CASRGPPFYNEQFF.

The CDR3 DNA reads TGCGCCAGCAGCAGATCACTAGGCGAGTCGGATACGCAGTATTTT. Translated: CASSRSLGESDTQYF. The rearrangement uses TRBV5-1 and TRBJ2-3; perhaps TRBD2 as D (5 bases). The CDR3 is 15 amino acids. V was trimmed by 4 bases and J by 6 bases, leaving 18 bases between them. Germline V gene data show CDR1 as SGHRS and CDR2 as YFSETQ.

The chain combines TRBV25-1 with TRBJ1-4; D is unclear. The CDR3 covers 12 residues. Germline-derived CDR1 and CDR2 are MGHDK and SYGVNS. The germline V and J ends were trimmed by 6 bases and 8 bases, with 10 bases remaining between them. The DNA of the CDR3 is TGTGCCAGCAGCGCCCGCTACGAAAAACTGTTTTTT. Translating gives CASSARYEKLFF.

The chain uses TRBV6-5 and TRBJ1-3; D gene unclear. CDR1 is MNHEY, CDR2 SVGAGI, per germline. V shed 2 bases and J shed 0 bases, with 8 bases lying between them. This CDR3 is built from 15 residues. CDR3 sequence reads: CASSYLTDSGNTIYF. The DNA of the CDR3 is TGTGCCAGCAGTTACCTGACGGACTCTGGAAACACCATATATTTT.

A few counts support this clone. The rearrangement links TRBV19 to TRBJ1-1; maybe TRBD1 (6 bases). Germline V gives CDR1 LNHDA, CDR2 SQIVND (reference sequence). The CDR3 totals 15 residues. The V and J ends lost 5 bases and 4 bases respectively, with 17 bases between them. CDR3 coding DNA: TGTGCCAGTAGTCTGAACAGGGATCTCACCACTGAAGCTTTCTTT. This sequence encodes CASSLNRDLTTEAFF.

J is TRBJ2-5 and V is TRBV15, with D possibly being TRBD1 or TRBD2 (5 bases each). V lost 1 base and J lost 5, with 17 bases in between. The germline CDR1 and CDR2 sequences are LNHNV and YYDKDF (reference sequence). The CDR3 runs 16 residues. CDR3 DNA sequence: TGTGCCACCAGCAGAGGAACGGGACGGACGACGGAGACCCAGTACTTC. Translated, it gives CATSRGTGRTTETQYF. The variable domain in full, completed from reference TRBV15 and TRBJ2-5, reads DAMVIQNPRYQVTQFGKPVTLSCSQTLNHNVMYWYQQKSSQAPKLLFHYYDKDFNNEADTPDNFQSRRPNTSFCFLDIRSPGLGDTAMYLCATSRGTGRTTETQYFGPGTRLLVL.

The rearrangement links TRBV5-1 to TRBJ2-7; D is perhaps TRBD1 (5 bases). The CDR3 sequence is 15 residues long. V lost 0 bases and J 4 bases, leaving 14 bases between the germline ends. Germline CDR1 and CDR2: SGHRS and YFSETQ. CDR3 sequence (DNA): TGCGCCAGCAGCTTGGGGGAAGGGGCTTCTTACGAGCAGTACTTC. This sequence encodes CASSLGEGASYEQYF.

The chain joins TRBV9 to TRBJ1-2; perhaps TRBD1 as D (6 bases). The V gene's germline CDR1 is SGDLS and CDR2 YYNGEE. This CDR3 has 14 residues. V was shortened by 0 bases and J by 2 bases, with 8 bases between the two germline ends. CDR3 DNA sequence: TGTGCCAGCAGCGTAGCGGGGACAAACTATGGCTACACCTTC. It yields the protein CASSVAGTNYGYTF.

The J gene is TRBJ2-1, the V gene TRBV4-1; weak D call: TRBD1 (5 bases). The CDR3 spans 15 residues. V lost 0 bases and J lost 5, with 11 bases in between. CDR1 MGHRA and CDR2 YSYEKL come from the germline V gene. CDR3 protein: CASSQEAGFHNEQFF. DNA for the CDR3: TGCGCCAGCAGCCAAGAGGCAGGGTTTCACAATGAGCAGTTCTTC.

The chain uses TRBV5-6 and TRBJ1-4; 7 positions match TRBD1. V lost 4 bases, J lost 7 bases, and 10 bases stayed unmatched. Germline V lookup: CDR1 SGHDT, CDR2 YYEEEE. The CDR3 length is 15 residues. The CDR3 coding sequence is TGTGCCAGCAGCCCGACAAGGGGGCTTATTGAAAAACTGTTTTTT. Translation: CASSPTRGLIEKLFF.